This T cell receptor beta chain stems from a study of blood T cell repertoires in COVID-19. Sequencing used immunoSEQ multiplex PCR; TCRdb keeps in-frame clones, though not all of them. The sample yields 150,000 or so clones, approximately 80% seen once. The TCR was taken from a woman in her sixties or seventies with acute or convalescent COVID-19. The sequencing sample was made of peripheral blood.

Here the CDR3 DNA reads TGTGCCAGCACAAAAACAGGAGCCTCCTACAATGAGCAGTTCTTC. It translates to CASTKTGASYNEQFF. The chain uses TRBV27 and TRBJ2-1, with D possibly being TRBD1 (5 bases). V shed 7 bases and J shed 0 bases, with 13 bases lying between them. Germline lookup yields CDR1 MNHEY and CDR2 SMNVEV (reference sequence). This CDR3 spans 15 amino acids.